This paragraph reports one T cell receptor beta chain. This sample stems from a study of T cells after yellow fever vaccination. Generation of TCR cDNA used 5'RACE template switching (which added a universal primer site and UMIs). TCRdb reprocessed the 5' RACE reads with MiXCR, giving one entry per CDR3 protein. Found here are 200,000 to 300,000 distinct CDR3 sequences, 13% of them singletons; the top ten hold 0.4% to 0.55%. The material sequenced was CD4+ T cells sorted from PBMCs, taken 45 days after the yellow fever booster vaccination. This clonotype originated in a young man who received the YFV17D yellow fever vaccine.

The DNA for the CDR3 is TGCGCCAGCAGCCAAGTAGGAGATCACAATGAGCAGTTCTTC. It encodes CASSQVGDHNEQFF. V gene TRBV4-3 combines with J gene TRBJ2-1; D unclear. Germline V lookup: CDR1 LGHNA, CDR2 YSLEER. The CDR3 sequence is 14 residues long. Trimming stripped 1 base from V and 5 bases from J, with 9 bases between.